Listed here are 22 T cell receptor beta chains from one sample, sequenced in a study of cytomegalovirus exposure and HLA in healthy donors. PCR was performed using 60 Vbeta and 13 Jbeta primers. Only in-frame clones appear in the TCRdb table, and some are missing; sequencing was by immunoSEQ multiplex PCR. Among 100,000 to 120,000 clones listed, 80% to 85% were seen once. The sequencing input was PBMCs. These receptors were taken from a woman aged 60-75 years in good health and CMV-seropositive.

The gene calls are TRBV6-5 and TRBJ2-7; tentative D call: TRBD1 (6 bases). Germline CDR1 reads MNHEY; CDR2 reads SVGAGI. There are 16 residues in the CDR3. V dropped 2 bases and J dropped 3 bases, with 17 bases sitting between them. CDR3 sequence (DNA): TGTGCCAGCAGTTACATTTCCGGGACACTTCTCTACGAGCAGTACTTC. This encodes CASSYISGTLLYEQYF.

This chain connects TRBV28 to TRBJ1-2; 8 bases line up with TRBD1. V gave up 4 bases and J gave up 6 bases; unmatched junction bases: 7. The CDR3 is made up of 14 amino acids. Germline values: CDR1 MDHEN, CDR2 SYDVKM. CDR3 region: CASSSTGVVNGYTF. The DNA of the CDR3 is TGTGCCAGCAGTTCGACAGGGGTCGTTAATGGCTACACCTTC.

The chain uses TRBV5-1 and TRBJ1-1, with 9 bases matching TRBD1. This CDR3 region has 15 residues. CDR1 and CDR2 from the germline V gene are SGHRS and YFSETQ. V lost 4 bases, J lost 1 base, and 5 bases stayed unmatched. CDR3 bases: TGCGCCAGCAGCACGGGACAGGGTGGGAACACTGAAGCTTTCTTT. The encoded protein is CASSTGQGGNTEAFF.

The chain combines TRBV5-1 with TRBJ1-2; TRBD1 might be the D (5 bases). V was shortened by 6 bases and J by 2 bases, with 17 bases between the two germline ends. The CDR3 has 15 residues. Germline V CDR1 and CDR2: SGHRS, YFSETQ. For the CDR3, the DNA is TGCGCCAGCACCACAGGCCCGGGGGACAACTATGGCTACACCTTC. This gives the protein CASTTGPGDNYGYTF.

V and J are TRBV7-6 and TRBJ2-7; TRBD2 might be the D (6 bases). The germline V gene has CDR1 SGHVS and CDR2 FNYEAQ. This CDR3 is 15 amino acids long. The V end lost 2 bases, the J end lost 1 base, and 12 bases lay between the germline ends. The CDR3 sequence is CASSLSAGLSYEQYF. CDR3 DNA: TGTGCCAGCAGCTTATCAGCGGGCCTATCCTACGAGCAGTACTTC. Filled out from reference TRBV7-6 and TRBJ2-7, the complete variable domain reads GAGVSQSPRYKVTKRGQDVALRCDPISGHVSLYWYRQALGQGPEFLTYFNYEAQQDKSGLPNDRFSAERPEGSISTLTIQRTEQRDSAMYRCASSLSAGLSYEQYFGPGTRLTVT.

This chain joins TRBV6-1 and TRBJ2-4; TRBD2 matches at 8 bases. The CDR3 has 14 amino acids. CDR1 is MNHNS, CDR2 SASEGT, per germline. V shed 6 bases and J 0 bases; nucleotides not matched to a gene: 1. The CDR3 nucleotides read TGTGCCAGCAGCGGGGGGGGAGCCAAAAACATTCAGTACTTC. This translates into CASSGGGAKNIQYF.

Only a few counts were recorded for this clone. This chain links TRBV7-3 with TRBJ1-1; D possibly corresponds to TRBD1 (5 bases). The length of the CDR3 is 14 residues. CDR1 is SGHTA, CDR2 FQGTGA, per germline. Trimming removed 3 bases at V and 4 bases at J, with 12 bases between. The CDR3 here is CASSFSGGTTEAFF. The DNA of the CDR3 is TGTGCCAGCAGCTTCTCGGGGGGGACCACTGAAGCTTTCTTT.

The chain joins TRBV7-3 to TRBJ2-7; 13 positions match TRBD2. The CDR3 has 14 amino acids. The V segment lost 4 bases and the J segment 7 bases; nucleotides outside the gene matches: 4. CDR1 is SGHTA, CDR2 FQGTGA, per germline. CDR3 nucleotide sequence: TGTGCCAGCAGCTCAGGACTAGCGGGGGAAGAGCAGTACTTC. The encoded protein is CASSSGLAGEEQYF.

The rearrangement uses TRBV6-5 and TRBJ2-7, with 10 bases fitting TRBD1. Trimming cost V 3 bases and J 9 bases; bases outside gene matches: 14. Germline V lookup: CDR1 MNHEY, CDR2 SVGAGI. There are 16 residues in the CDR3. The CDR3 nucleotides read TGTGCCAGCAGTTATTCGACCGGGACAGGGGCCTCGGGGCAGTACTTC. This sequence encodes CASSYSTGTGASGQYF.

This chain joins TRBV7-6 and TRBJ1-1, with a weak D call TRBD1 (6 bases). V lost 2 bases and J 8 bases, leaving 12 bases between the germline ends. Germline CDR1 and CDR2: SGHVS and FNYEAQ. This CDR3 spans 13 amino acids. CDR3 sequence: CASSLNRDGEAFF. CDR3 DNA sequence: TGTGCCAGCAGCTTAAACAGGGACGGCGAAGCTTTCTTT.

The V and J genes are TRBV6-4 and TRBJ1-2, with unresolved D. Germline V lookup: CDR1 MRHNA, CDR2 SNTAGT. The CDR3 has 11 residues. V lost 2 bases to trimming and J lost 7 bases, with 5 bases between them. CDR3 sequence (DNA): TGTGCCAGCAGTGACGAGGGTGGCTACACCTTC. As protein: CASSDEGGYTF.

V is TRBV19 and J is TRBJ1-5, with D perhaps TRBD1 (5 bases). In germline, CDR1 is LNHDA, CDR2 SQIVND (reference sequence). This CDR3 contains 14 residues. Deletions cut 6 bases from V and 2 bases from J, with 11 bases between. This CDR3 is CASSGRDGNQPQHF. CDR3 in DNA: TGTGCCAGTAGCGGCAGGGATGGCAATCAGCCCCAGCATTTT.

The chain carries TRBV5-1 and TRBJ2-2; TRBD2 matches at 8 bases. CDR3 size: 15 residues. Germline values: CDR1 SGHRS, CDR2 YFSETQ. Unmatched junction bases numbered 3, after V lost 1 base and J lost 4 bases. Written as DNA, the CDR3 is TGCGCCAGCAGCTTGAGCGGGAGCGGCACCGGGGAGCTGTTTTTT. This gives the protein CASSLSGSGTGELFF.

This clone was seen more than once but under ten times. The chain combines TRBV30 with TRBJ2-3, with D hard to call. Germline assignment: CDR1 GTSNPN and CDR2 SVGIG (reference sequence). V dropped 0 bases and J dropped 0 bases, with 19 bases sitting between them. The CDR3 extends over 18 amino acids. CDR3 sequence: CAWSVLAQWAPSTDTQYF. CDR3 DNA sequence: TGTGCCTGGAGTGTCCTCGCCCAGTGGGCGCCGAGCACAGATACGCAGTATTTT.

The chain carries TRBV7-9 and TRBJ1-2; 8 bases fit TRBD1. CDR1 is SEHNR and CDR2 is FQNEAQ in the germline V gene (reference sequence). This CDR3 contains 14 residues. Germline trimming cut 2 bases from V and 8 bases from J; bases unmatched to any gene: 7. The CDR3 DNA reads as TGTGCCAGCAGCTTAACCCAGGGGGCTTTGGGCTACACCTTC. Its protein is CASSLTQGALGYTF.

This clone was detected once. This rearrangement joins TRBV10-1 to TRBJ2-5; D possibly corresponds to TRBD2 (5 bases). The tail of the sequence fits TRBJ2-7 better, so the J call may be wrong. The CDR3 extends over 14 amino acids. CDR1 is WNHNN and CDR2 is SYGVQD in the germline V gene (reference sequence). For the CDR3, the DNA is TGCGCCAGCACGGAGCTAGCTTTGTCCTACGAGCAGTACTTC. This gives the protein CASTELALSYEQYF.

This chain joins TRBV7-9 and TRBJ2-5, with TRBD2 as a possible D gene (6 bases). The CDR3 covers 16 residues. The V end lost 5 bases, the J end lost 11 bases, and 27 bases lay between the germline ends. Germline V gene data show CDR1 as SEHNR and CDR2 as FQNEAQ (reference sequence). Here the CDR3 DNA reads TGTGCCAGCAGCCTAGGAAAAGGACAAGGGCGGGGTGAGCAGTACTTC. It yields the protein CASSLGKGQGRGEQYF.

V gene TRBV4-1 combines with J gene TRBJ2-2, with 8 bases lining up with TRBD2. Trimming at V came to 2 bases and at J to 2 bases, leaving 4 bases not matched to a gene. The CDR3 spans 16 residues. The V gene's germline CDR1 is MGHRA and CDR2 YSYEKL. CDR3 nucleotides: TGCGCCAGCAGCCAACTCAGCGGGGGAAACACCGGGGAGCTGTTTTTT. Its protein is CASSQLSGGNTGELFF.

V is TRBV18 and J is TRBJ2-1, with 8 bases fitting TRBD2. Trimming cost V 4 bases and J 5 bases; bases outside gene matches: 10. Germline CDR1 KGHSH, CDR2 LQKENI. This CDR3 has 16 residues. CDR3 nucleotide sequence: TGTGCCAGCTCACGATACACGGGAGGGAGCCACAATGAGCAGTTCTTC. Translated: CASSRYTGGSHNEQFF. Variable domain in full (rest from reference TRBV18 and TRBJ2-1): NAGVMQNPRHLVRRRGQEARLRCSPMKGHSHVYWYRQLPEEGLKFMVYLQKENIIDESGMPKERFSAEFPKEGPSILRIQQVVRGDSAAYFCASSRYTGGSHNEQFFGPGTRLTVL.

J is TRBJ2-7 and V is TRBV18; D is unclear. This CDR3 region has 12 residues. Germline V gives CDR1 KGHSH, CDR2 LQKENI. The germline V and J ends were trimmed by 3 bases and 5 bases, with 8 bases remaining between them. The CDR3 here is CASSPRLDEQYF. CDR3 in DNA: TGTGCCAGCTCACCCCGACTCGACGAGCAGTACTTC.

This chain joins TRBV2 and TRBJ1-2; D remains ambiguous. This CDR3 has 14 residues. Germline V lookup: CDR1 SNHLY, CDR2 FYNNEI. Trimming removed 6 bases at V and 4 bases at J, with 15 bases between. Here the CDR3 DNA reads TGTGCCAGCAGCCAAGATCTCGGGTTCTATGGCTACACCTTC. Its protein product is CASSQDLGFYGYTF.

The chain employs TRBV7-2 and TRBJ2-7; D uncertain. The germline V gene has CDR1 SGHTA and CDR2 FQGNSA. Between the trimmed V and J ends, which lost 1 base and 4 bases, there was a span of 8 bases. This CDR3 has 13 amino acids. CDR3 in amino acids: CASSLVERYEQYF. The CDR3 DNA reads TGTGCCAGCAGCTTAGTTGAACGGTACGAGCAGTACTTC. Based on the CDR3 plus reference TRBV7-2 and TRBJ2-7, the full variable domain is GAGVSQSPSNKVTEKGKDVELRCDPISGHTALYWYRQSLGQGLEFLIYFQGNSAPDKSGLPSDRFSAERTGGSVSTLTIQRTQQEDSAVYLCASSLVERYEQYFGPGTRLTVT.